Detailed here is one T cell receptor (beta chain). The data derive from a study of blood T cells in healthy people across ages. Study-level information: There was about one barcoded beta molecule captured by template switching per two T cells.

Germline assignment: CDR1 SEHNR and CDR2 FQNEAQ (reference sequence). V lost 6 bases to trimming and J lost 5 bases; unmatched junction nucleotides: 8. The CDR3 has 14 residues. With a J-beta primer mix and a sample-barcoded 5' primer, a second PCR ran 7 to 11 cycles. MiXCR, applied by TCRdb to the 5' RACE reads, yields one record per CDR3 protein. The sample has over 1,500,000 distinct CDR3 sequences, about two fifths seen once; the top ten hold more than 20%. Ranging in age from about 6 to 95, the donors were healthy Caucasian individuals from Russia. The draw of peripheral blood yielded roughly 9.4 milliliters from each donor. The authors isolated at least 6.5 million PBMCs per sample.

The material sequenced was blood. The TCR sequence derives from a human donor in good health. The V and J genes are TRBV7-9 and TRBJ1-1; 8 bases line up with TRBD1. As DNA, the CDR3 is TGTGCCAGCAGTTTTGGACAGGGAATGACTGAAGCTTTCTTT. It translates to CASSFGQGMTEAFF.